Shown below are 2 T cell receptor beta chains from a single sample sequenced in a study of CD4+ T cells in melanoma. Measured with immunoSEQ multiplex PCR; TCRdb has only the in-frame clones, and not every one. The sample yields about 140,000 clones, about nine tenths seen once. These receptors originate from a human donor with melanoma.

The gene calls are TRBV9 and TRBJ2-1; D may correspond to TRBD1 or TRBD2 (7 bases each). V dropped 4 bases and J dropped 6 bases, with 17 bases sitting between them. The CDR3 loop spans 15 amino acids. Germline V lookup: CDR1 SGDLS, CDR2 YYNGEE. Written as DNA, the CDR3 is TGTGCCAGCAGCCCCCAGGGGGGGGGCGGCAATGAGCAGTTCTTC. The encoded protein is CASSPQGGGGNEQFF.

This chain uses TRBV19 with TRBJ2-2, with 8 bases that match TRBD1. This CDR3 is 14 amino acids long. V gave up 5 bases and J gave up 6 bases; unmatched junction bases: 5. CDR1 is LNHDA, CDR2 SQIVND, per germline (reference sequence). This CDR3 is CASSWGTGPGELFF. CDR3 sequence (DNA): TGTGCCAGTAGTTGGGGGACAGGCCCCGGGGAGCTGTTTTTT.